This T cell receptor (beta chain) was observed in a study of technical replicates of blood from a handful of donors. In germline, CDR1 is ENHRY, CDR2 SYGVKD. The CDR3 sequence is 16 residues long. The trim removed 1 base at V and 4 bases at J, leaving 6 bases unmatched. Data came from immunoSEQ multiplex PCR; TCRdb stores just in-frame clones and leaves some out. The table lists some 70,000 clones, roughly 97% of them singletons. The origin of this receptor is a human donor in good health. The sequencing input was T cells isolated from PBMCs. The chain couples TRBV10-3 to TRBJ2-3; 9 bases line up with TRBD1. The DNA of the CDR3 is TGTGCCATCAGTGAGTACCCGACAGGGGGGTCAGATACGCAGTATTTT. Translated: CAISEYPTGGSDTQYF.